The T cell receptor (beta chain) described here comes from a study of cytomegalovirus exposure and HLA in healthy donors. The PCR used 60 Vbeta and 13 Jbeta primers. Assay used: immunoSEQ multiplex PCR; TCRdb lists only in-frame clones, some missing. The table includes approximately 200,000 clones, roughly 80% detected once. The V gene lost 1 base and the J gene lost 2 bases, with 9 bases spanning the gap. Germline CDR1 is SGHTA and CDR2 is FQGNSA. This CDR3 comprises 14 residues. The chain is built from TRBV7-2 and TRBJ2-7, with D unclear. This receptor was taken from a man aged 40-55 years in good health and CMV-seronegative. Sequencing used PBMCs. The CDR3 loop is CASSLGQATYEQYF. CDR3 nucleotide sequence: TGTGCCAGCAGCTTAGGGCAGGCGACCTACGAGCAGTACTTC.